These T cell receptor beta chains were read from a single sample in a study of CD8+CD57+ T cells in acquired aplastic anemia. Each CDR3 protein is one row after TCRdb ran MiXCR on the reads. This sample has hundreds of thousands of distinct CDR3 sequences, with around 32% found just once. Sequences were obtained from sorted CD4+, CD8+, or CD8+CD57+ T cells (not recorded which) from PBMCs. The receptors here all came from a human donor with aplastic anemia. The CDR3 runs from the conserved cysteine through the conserved F or W. Each record gives: V gene, CDR3 length, J gene, clone size, D gene, CDR3 DNA, CDR3 protein. D genes are given only for firm matches. Size is omitted from some rows. Given values are once, few, many or a class for expanded clones.

v_call: TRBV6-2/TRBV6-3; cdr3_length: 14; j_call: TRBJ1-5; clone_size: .; d_call: .; cdr3_nt: TGTGCCAGCAGTTACTCCATCGGGAATCAGCCCCAGCATTTT; cdr3_aa: CASSYSIGNQPQHF
v_call: TRBV5-1; cdr3_length: 17; j_call: TRBJ2-3; clone_size: once; d_call: TRBD2; cdr3_nt: TGCGCCAGCAGCAGGGTAGCGGGACCCAGTCTCACAGATACGCAGTATTTT; cdr3_aa: CASSRVAGPSLTDTQYF
v_call: TRBV6-1; cdr3_length: 17; j_call: TRBJ2-7; clone_size: few; d_call: TRBD2; cdr3_nt: TGTGCCAGCAGTGAATCCTTACTAGCGGGAGTTCCCCACGAGCAGTACTTC; cdr3_aa: CASSESLLAGVPHEQYF
v_call: TRBV5-1; cdr3_length: 14; j_call: TRBJ2-7; clone_size: .; d_call: TRBD1; cdr3_nt: TGCGCCAGCAGCTTGTATCAGGGGGCCTACGAGCAGTACTTC; cdr3_aa: CASSLYQGAYEQYF
v_call: TRBV10-3; cdr3_length: 13; j_call: TRBJ1-1; clone_size: .; d_call: .; cdr3_nt: TGTGCCAGCAGTGACAAGGGTTCCACTGAAGCTTTCTTT; cdr3_aa: CASSDKGSTEAFF
v_call: TRBV10-3; cdr3_length: 14; j_call: TRBJ2-7; clone_size: few; d_call: .; cdr3_nt: TGTGCCATCAGTGGGGGGACAAATCCCTACGAGCAGTACTTC; cdr3_aa: CAISGGTNPYEQYF
v_call: TRBV7-2; cdr3_length: 13; j_call: TRBJ2-7; clone_size: many; d_call: .; cdr3_nt: TGTGCCAGCAGCCTTGACAATGGGCTCGAGCAGTACTTC; cdr3_aa: CASSLDNGLEQYF
v_call: TRBV2; cdr3_length: 14; j_call: TRBJ1-5; clone_size: many; d_call: .; cdr3_nt: TGTGCCAGTTCTAAAGGATGGCGCAATCAGCCCCAGCATTTT; cdr3_aa: CASSKGWRNQPQHF
v_call: TRBV5-8; cdr3_length: 14; j_call: TRBJ2-7; clone_size: few; d_call: TRBD1; cdr3_nt: TGTGCCAGCAGCAAGGCCGGGACAGGGTACGAGCAGTACTTC; cdr3_aa: CASSKAGTGYEQYF
v_call: TRBV7-2; cdr3_length: 15; j_call: TRBJ2-4; clone_size: .; d_call: .; cdr3_nt: TGTGCCAGCAGCTTAGTATCCGGGGTGGAAAACATTCAGTACTTC; cdr3_aa: CASSLVSGVENIQYF
v_call: TRBV5-6; cdr3_length: 20; j_call: TRBJ1-5; clone_size: few; d_call: .; cdr3_nt: TGTGCCAGCAGCTTGGGATTAGGGAGAACCACCACGGTGGGCAATCAGCCCCAGCATTTT; cdr3_aa: CASSLGLGRTTTVGNQPQHF
v_call: TRBV14; cdr3_length: 15; j_call: TRBJ2-3; clone_size: few; d_call: .; cdr3_nt: TGTGCCAGCAGCCAAGATAGGCAGTTTTCAGATACGCAGTATTTT; cdr3_aa: CASSQDRQFSDTQYF
v_call: TRBV7-2; cdr3_length: 12; j_call: TRBJ1-5; clone_size: many; d_call: .; cdr3_nt: TGTGCCAGCAGCTTCCCCAATCAGCCCCAGCATTTT; cdr3_aa: CASSFPNQPQHF
v_call: TRBV25-1; cdr3_length: 16; j_call: TRBJ1-5; clone_size: many; d_call: TRBD1; cdr3_nt: TGTGCCAGCAGTGATTCAGGGACAGGAAACAATCAGCCCCAGCATTTT; cdr3_aa: CASSDSGTGNNQPQHF
v_call: TRBV20-1; cdr3_length: 14; j_call: TRBJ1-4; clone_size: .; d_call: .; cdr3_nt: TGCAGTGCCCGGGGGCCACGAACTAATGAAAAACTGTTTTTT; cdr3_aa: CSARGPRTNEKLFF
v_call: TRBV5-1; cdr3_length: 8; j_call: TRBJ1-2; clone_size: .; d_call: .; cdr3_nt: TGCGCCCCCCCAGGCTACACCTTC; cdr3_aa: CAPPGYTF
v_call: TRBV29-1; cdr3_length: 15; j_call: TRBJ2-3; clone_size: few; d_call: .; cdr3_nt: TGCAGCGTGGATCCCCCGGAGGAACCCACAGATACGCAGTATTTT; cdr3_aa: CSVDPPEEPTDTQYF
v_call: TRBV19; cdr3_length: 14; j_call: TRBJ1-1; clone_size: few; d_call: .; cdr3_nt: TGTGCCAGTAGTATGGTCCGCAGGGGCGGTGAAGCTTTCTTT; cdr3_aa: CASSMVRRGGEAFF
v_call: TRBV19; cdr3_length: 11; j_call: TRBJ2-1; clone_size: .; d_call: TRBD1; cdr3_nt: TGTGCCAGTATTCCGGGACAGGAGCAGTTCTTC; cdr3_aa: CASIPGQEQFF
v_call: TRBV7-3; cdr3_length: 15; j_call: TRBJ2-2; clone_size: .; d_call: .; cdr3_nt: TGTGCCAGCAGCTTAGGGGCCCTCAACACCGGGGAGCTGTTTTTT; cdr3_aa: CASSLGALNTGELFF
v_call: TRBV9; cdr3_length: 12; j_call: TRBJ2-1; clone_size: few; d_call: .; cdr3_nt: TGTGCCAGCAGCCTACAAAACAATGAGCAGTTCTTC; cdr3_aa: CASSLQNNEQFF
v_call: TRBV4-3; cdr3_length: 15; j_call: TRBJ1-4; clone_size: few; d_call: .; cdr3_nt: TGCGCCAGCAGCCAATACCGGGGAACTAATGAAAAACTGTTTTTT; cdr3_aa: CASSQYRGTNEKLFF
v_call: TRBV6-2/TRBV6-3; cdr3_length: 14; j_call: TRBJ2-1; clone_size: .; d_call: .; cdr3_nt: TGTGCCAGCAGTTATAGTAGGGTGAACAATGAGCAGTTCTTC; cdr3_aa: CASSYSRVNNEQFF
v_call: TRBV5-1; cdr3_length: 14; j_call: TRBJ1-4; clone_size: few; d_call: .; cdr3_nt: TGCGCCAGCAGCTCGGTGGACATGGCTGAAAAACTGTTTTTT; cdr3_aa: CASSSVDMAEKLFF
v_call: TRBV19; cdr3_length: 15; j_call: TRBJ1-2; clone_size: many; d_call: .; cdr3_nt: TGTGCCAGTAGTATAGATCGCCGACAGATGGGTGGCTACACCTTC; cdr3_aa: CASSIDRRQMGGYTF
v_call: TRBV25-1; cdr3_length: 16; j_call: TRBJ1-3; clone_size: few; d_call: TRBD1; cdr3_nt: TGTGCCAGCTCACAGGGACAGGCTAGCTCTGGAAACACCATATATTTT; cdr3_aa: CASSQGQASSGNTIYF
v_call: TRBV7-3; cdr3_length: 13; j_call: TRBJ1-1; clone_size: many; d_call: TRBD1; cdr3_nt: TGTGCCAGCTCCTCGACAGGGCGGACTGAAGCTTTCTTT; cdr3_aa: CASSSTGRTEAFF
v_call: TRBV24-1; cdr3_length: 15; j_call: TRBJ2-5; clone_size: .; d_call: TRBD2; cdr3_nt: TGTGCCACCAGTGATTCGGGGACGGGGGGTCAGCCCCAGTACTTC; cdr3_aa: CATSDSGTGGQPQYF